This T cell receptor beta chain appears in the sequencing data of a study of T cells in Graves' hyperthyroidism and ophthalmopathy. The study, taken as a whole, reports: The blood repertoire included most of the expanded thyroid clonotypes above 0.001. The model forecast ophthalmopathy, anticipating it by a median approximately 6.1 months before onset.

The V end was cut by 2 bases, the J end by 2 bases, with 12 bases between. This CDR3 comprises 15 residues. Germline assignment: CDR1 MDHEN and CDR2 SYDVKM. In this sample, this clonotype turned up many times. Its antigen remains unknown. There were TCR beta CDR3 regions amplified from RNA transcripts. The TCR CDR3 was amplified in a first-round RT-PCR using the HTBI primer set. One entry per CDR3 protein results from TCRdb running MiXCR on the multiplex PCR reads. The sample contains 270,000 or so distinct CDR3 sequences, under 30% of which appear only once. Those patients with uncontrolled infection, other autoimmune disease, pregnancy or lactation were excluded. Every diagnosis used clinical symptoms, serum thyroxine and TRAb, thyroid ultrasound and orbital computed tomography.

The chain links TRBV28 to TRBJ2-5, with no clear D. The sample was blood. This sequence originates from a middle-aged man with Graves' hyperthyroidism that later progressed to Graves' ophthalmopathy. CDR3 protein: CASSLEVAVQETQYF. The CDR3 DNA sequence: TGTGCCAGCAGTTTAGAAGTTGCGGTACAAGAGACCCAGTACTTC. The variable domain in full, with the rest retrieved from reference TRBV28 and TRBJ2-5, is DVKVTQSSRYLVKRTGEKVFLECVQDMDHENMFWYRQDPGLGLRLIYFSYDVKMKEKGDIPEGYSVSREKKERFSLILESASTNQTSMYLCASSLEVAVQETQYFGPGTRLLVL.